Listed here is a single T cell receptor beta chain. Germline lookup yields CDR1 MNHEY and CDR2 SMNVEV (reference sequence). The CDR3 runs to 15 residues. V was pared by 7 bases and J by 4 bases, with 6 bases of the junction left unmatched. The data derive from a study of shared T cell receptors in the human thymus. The protocol was immunoSEQ multiplex PCR, while the TCRdb copy is restricted to in-frame clones and leaves out a portion. The profile covers some 640,000 clones, with about 89% appearing a single time and more than 0.009% taken by the ten largest. These same data were also listed under a study on human thymus T cells. That report notes: Donors were healthy Finnish infants having corrective surgery for congenital heart defects. During corrective heart surgery, resections were taken, and the thymus tissue came from them. Within thymic and blood repertoires, V and J gene usage appeared to be biased. A high degree of thymic repertoire overlap among unrelated individuals was reported in related research.

V and J are TRBV27 and TRBJ2-7; 14 nucleotides align to TRBD2. The sample was thymocytes. The source is a boy under two years old with a congenital heart defect. This CDR3 is CASKAGTSGGYEQYF. The CDR3 DNA reads TGTGCCAGCAAGGCCGGGACTAGCGGGGGTTACGAGCAGTACTTC.